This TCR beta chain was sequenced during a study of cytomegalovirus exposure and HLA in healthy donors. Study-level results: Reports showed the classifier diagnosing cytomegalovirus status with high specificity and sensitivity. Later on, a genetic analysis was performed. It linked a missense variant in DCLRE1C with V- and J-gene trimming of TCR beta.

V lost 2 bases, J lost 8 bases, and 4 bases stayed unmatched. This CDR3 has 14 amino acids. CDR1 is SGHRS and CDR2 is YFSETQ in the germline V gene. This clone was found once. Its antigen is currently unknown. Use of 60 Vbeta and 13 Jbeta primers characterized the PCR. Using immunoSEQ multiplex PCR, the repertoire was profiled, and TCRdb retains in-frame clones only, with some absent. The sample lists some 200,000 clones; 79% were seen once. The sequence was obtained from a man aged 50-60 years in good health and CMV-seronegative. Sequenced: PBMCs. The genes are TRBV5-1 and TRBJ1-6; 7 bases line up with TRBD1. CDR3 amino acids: CASSFNGQDSPLHF. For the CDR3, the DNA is TGCGCCAGCAGCTTTAACGGACAGGATTCACCCCTCCACTTT.